This entry lists 16 T cell receptor beta chains sequenced from one sample in a study of cytomegalovirus exposure and HLA in healthy donors (dated by TCRdb to 2016 to 2017). Receptor amplification or capture employed the immunoSEQ multiplex PCR assay. For the multiplex PCR, a mixture combining 60 forward primers for TCR Vbeta segments and 13 reverse primers for TCR Jbeta segments was used. TCRdb limited this immuneACCESS table to in-frame rearrangements with V and J called. A share of clones is missing; checked studies link under half to unresolved V genes, and the rest is unexplained. This sample gives about 140,000 clones in total; roughly four fifths of them show up just once. Around 2.6% of the sample rests with the top ten. What was sequenced was PBMCs. The source is a male donor in good health and CMV-seronegative.

This clone was counted a single time. The chain links TRBV30 to TRBJ2-7; 8 bases are a match to TRBD2. The CDR3 covers 11 residues. V lost 4 bases, J lost 7 bases, and 3 bases stayed unmatched. CDR1 is GTSNPN, CDR2 SVGIG, per germline (reference sequence). CDR3 protein: CAWTGGGEQYF. The CDR3 DNA reads as TGTGCCTGGACGGGAGGGGGTGAGCAGTACTTC.

The V and J genes are TRBV5-6 and TRBJ2-7; a possible D gene is TRBD2 (6 bases). Trimming removed 7 bases at V and 6 bases at J, with 14 bases between. The CDR3 runs 12 residues. In germline, CDR1 is SGHDT, CDR2 YYEEEE. The CDR3 bases are TGTGCCAGCTTCACCGGAGGGTCCGAGCAGTACTTC. It specifies CASFTGGSEQYF.

The genes are TRBV9 and TRBJ2-1; a weak D match, TRBD2 (6 bases). The germline V and J ends were trimmed by 6 bases and 9 bases, with 16 bases remaining between them. Germline V gene data show CDR1 as SGDLS and CDR2 as YYNGEE. The CDR3 sequence is 13 residues long. CDR3 nucleotides: TGTGCCAGCACGGAGGGGAGCCTCGGTGAGCAGTTCTTC. It encodes CASTEGSLGEQFF.

As concerns this clone: Other DNA sequences from this sample encode an identical CDR3 as well. J is TRBJ2-2 and V is TRBV5-4, with unresolved D. This CDR3 has 13 amino acids. Germline V gene sequence: CDR1 SGHNT, CDR2 YYREEE (reference sequence). V was clipped by 0 bases and J by 5 bases, with 5 bases between them. For the CDR3, the DNA is TGTGCCAGCAGCTTGGACCGGACCGGGGAGCTGTTTTTT. Amino acid sequence: CASSLDRTGELFF.

This clone has only one observation. The chain uses TRBV27 and TRBJ1-2, with 9 bases that match TRBD1. V dropped 6 bases and J dropped 2; count of bases not matched to a gene: 4. This CDR3 comprises 14 residues. Germline CDR1 reads MNHEY; CDR2 reads SMNVEV (reference sequence). The CDR3 nucleotides read TGTGCCAGCAGAAACAGGGGGCGAAACTATGGCTACACCTTC. Translated: CASRNRGRNYGYTF.

V and J are TRBV14 and TRBJ2-3, with a tentative D call TRBD2 (6 bases). This CDR3 is built from 15 residues. V was shortened by 8 bases and J by 6 bases, with 21 bases between the two germline ends. Per germline, CDR1 SGHDN and CDR2 FVKESK. In nucleotides, the CDR3 is TGTGCCAGCCTACCCCTTGGGCGGGAAAGCGATACGCAGTATTTT. Amino acids: CASLPLGRESDTQYF.

The CDR3 region has the DNA TGTGCCAGTAGTAAGTCGGGACAGGGGGCTGAGAACACTGAAGCTTTCTTT. Translation gives CASSKSGQGAENTEAFF. The rearrangement joins TRBV19 to TRBJ1-1; 12 bases fit TRBD1. Germline V gene data show CDR1 as LNHDA and CDR2 as SQIVND (reference sequence). The CDR3 totals 17 residues. The J segment lost 1 base and the V segment lost 4 bases, leaving 7 bases of the junction unmatched. Full variable domain (rest looked up from reference TRBV19 and TRBJ1-1): DGGITQSPKYLFRKEGQNVTLSCEQNLNHDAMYWYRQDPGQGLRLIYYSQIVNDFQKGDIAEGYSVSREKKESFPLTVTSAQKNPTAFYLCASSKSGQGAENTEAFFGQGTRLTVV.

The rearrangement uses TRBV7-2 and TRBJ1-1; 8 nucleotides align to TRBD1. Losses at the gene ends were 3 bases for V and 11 bases for J; bases not matched to a gene: 8. Germline CDR1 reads SGHTA; CDR2 reads FQGNSA. This CDR3 is built from 13 residues. The CDR3 spells CASSFDPTGAAFF. In DNA, the CDR3 is TGTGCCAGCAGCTTCGACCCGACAGGGGCCGCTTTCTTT.

The sample holds a few counts of this clone. The chain employs TRBV27 and TRBJ1-1; D is perhaps TRBD1 (5 bases). The ends were cut back, 6 bases at V and 5 bases at J, with 13 bases in the middle. Germline assignment: CDR1 MNHEY and CDR2 SMNVEV (reference sequence). The CDR3 is made up of 13 amino acids. The CDR3 region is CASSPGGWTEAFF. CDR3 nucleotide sequence: TGTGCCAGCAGCCCCGGGGGGTGGACTGAAGCTTTCTTT.

CDR3 amino acids: CASSEIAGEGTDTQYF. CDR3 nucleotides: TGTGCCAGCAGTGAGATTGCGGGAGAGGGGACAGATACGCAGTATTTT. The V call is TRBV6-4, the J call TRBJ2-3; TRBD2 matches 7 bases. CDR1 and CDR2 (germline): MRHNA, SNTAGT. This CDR3 region has 16 residues. The J segment lost 3 bases and the V segment lost 3 bases, leaving 9 bases of the junction unmatched.

This chain links TRBV9 with TRBJ2-4; tentatively, D is TRBD1 (7 bases). V was trimmed by 3 bases and J by 8 bases, leaving 15 bases between them. Germline-derived CDR1 and CDR2 are SGDLS and YYNGEE. CDR3 size: 14 residues. The CDR3 sequence: CASSAGGPGDIQYF. DNA of the CDR3: TGTGCCAGCAGCGCAGGGGGGCCAGGGGACATTCAGTACTTC.

The chain employs TRBV28 and TRBJ2-5; 7 nucleotides agree with TRBD2. The CDR3 runs to 13 residues. Trimming took 6 bases from V and 2 from J; bases not matched to a gene: 3. From germline, CDR1 is MDHEN and CDR2 SYDVKM. The CDR3 spells CASRVAGQETQYF. CDR3 nucleotide sequence: TGTGCCAGCAGGGTAGCGGGTCAAGAGACCCAGTACTTC.

V and J are TRBV7-9 and TRBJ2-7; D might be TRBD1 (6 bases). Germline CDR1 is SEHNR and CDR2 is FQNEAQ (reference sequence). Trimming shortened V by 5 bases and J by 2 bases, and 13 bases separated the two germline ends. The CDR3 sequence is 14 residues long. The CDR3 spells CASSHRTAPYEQYF. The CDR3 DNA sequence: TGTGCCAGCAGCCACCGGACAGCCCCCTACGAGCAGTACTTC.

CDR3 sequence (DNA): TGCGCCAGCAGCCAGTCGTCTAGCGGGGGTAGGGAGACCCAGTACTTC. It encodes CASSQSSSGGRETQYF. The V gene is TRBV4-3, the J gene TRBJ2-5; TRBD2 matches at 10 bases. Germline V CDR1 and CDR2: LGHNA, YSLEER. The V gene end was trimmed by 3 bases and the J gene end by 5 bases; junction bases not matched to a gene: 9. The CDR3 is 16 residues long.

This clone was seen a single time. The gene calls are TRBV11-3 and TRBJ2-1, with 8 bases lining up with TRBD2. The V gene end was trimmed by 4 bases and the J gene end by 6 bases; junction bases not matched to a gene: 11. CDR3 length equals 16 residues. CDR1 and CDR2 (germline): SGHNT, YENEEA. CDR3 coding DNA: TGTGCCAGCAGCTACCGGGGGAGCGGGAGTCGCAATGAGCAGTTCTTC. It translates to CASSYRGSGSRNEQFF.

The chain has TRBV27 and TRBJ1-1, with TRBD1 matching 12 bases. The germline CDR1 and CDR2 sequences are MNHEY and SMNVEV (reference sequence). Germline trimming cut 5 bases from V and 6 bases from J; bases unmatched to any gene: 7. The CDR3 runs to 15 residues. CDR3 residues: CASSPRDRGLAEAFF. Written as DNA, the CDR3 is TGTGCCAGCAGTCCCCGGGACAGGGGGCTCGCTGAAGCTTTCTTT.